Included here is one T cell receptor beta chain sequence, with context. The sample belongs to a study of blood T cell repertoires in COVID-19. Study in general: Samples of COVID-19 (acute and convalescent) were obtained from the United States, Italy and Spain. The cDNA or gDNA used as material had been derived from T cells, B-cell-depleted T cells, or PBMCs.

Authors' data handling: Scientists estimated how many nucleated cells there were by amplifying reference gene primers. TCRdb's table, derived via immunoSEQ multiplex PCR, lists solely in-frame clones and lacks some. V, J and clone size are those of that table, while D and trimming were read from the DNA. The sample lists 150,000 to 200,000 clones, about 88% occurring once. Germline V gene lookup returns CDR1 SGHRS and CDR2 YFSETQ. Germline trimming cut 5 bases from V and 7 bases from J; bases unmatched to any gene: 4. The CDR3 covers 15 residues. The chain links TRBV5-1 to TRBJ2-1, with 15 bases lining up with TRBD2. Sample: peripheral blood. The clonotype originates from a human donor in a cohort sampled during active COVID-19. The DNA for the CDR3 is TGCGCCAGCAGTAGTGGACTAGCGGGAGGGAATGAGCAGTTCTTC. This encodes CASSSGLAGGNEQFF.